Included here is one T cell receptor beta chain sequence, with context. Its antigen remains unidentified. V was clipped by 5 bases and J by 0 bases; unmatched bases: 2. There are 13 residues in the CDR3. Germline V gene sequence: CDR1 SQVTM, CDR2 ANQGSEA. The entry originates in a study of T cells in localized non-small cell lung cancer. Points from the study as a whole: It was uninvolved adjacent lung that showed the highest T cell clonality, exceeding tumor. Longer overall survival was linked to higher blood T cell density. Median approximately 50 top-100 tumor clones were shared with paired adjacent lung.

Here immunoSEQ multiplex PCR was the method, and the copy in TCRdb shows in-frame clones only, minus some. The sample holds about 48,000 clones; 60% to 80% are singletons and the top ten take around 17%. The chain joins TRBV29-1 to TRBJ1-1; TRBD1 agrees at 8 bases. The sequenced sample was peripheral blood, obtained before any cancer treatment. The receptor's source is a man aged 35-75 years with stage I squamous cell lung carcinoma. The CDR3 bases are TGCAGCGTTAGGACAGGGCTGAACACTGAAGCTTTCTTT. Encoded protein: CSVRTGLNTEAFF.